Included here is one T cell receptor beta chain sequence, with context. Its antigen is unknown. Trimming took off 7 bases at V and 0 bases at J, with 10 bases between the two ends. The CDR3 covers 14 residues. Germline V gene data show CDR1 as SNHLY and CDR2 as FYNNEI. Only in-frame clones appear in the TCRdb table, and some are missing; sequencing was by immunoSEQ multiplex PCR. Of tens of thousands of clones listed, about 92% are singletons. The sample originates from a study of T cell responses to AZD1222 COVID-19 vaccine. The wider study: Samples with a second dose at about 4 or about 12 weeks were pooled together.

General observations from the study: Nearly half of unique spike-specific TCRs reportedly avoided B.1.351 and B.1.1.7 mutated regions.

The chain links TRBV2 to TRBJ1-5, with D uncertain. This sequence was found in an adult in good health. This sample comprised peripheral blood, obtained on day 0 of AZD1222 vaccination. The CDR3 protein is CASNRDFSNQPQHF. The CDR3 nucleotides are TGTGCCAGCAACCGGGATTTTAGCAATCAGCCCCAGCATTTT.